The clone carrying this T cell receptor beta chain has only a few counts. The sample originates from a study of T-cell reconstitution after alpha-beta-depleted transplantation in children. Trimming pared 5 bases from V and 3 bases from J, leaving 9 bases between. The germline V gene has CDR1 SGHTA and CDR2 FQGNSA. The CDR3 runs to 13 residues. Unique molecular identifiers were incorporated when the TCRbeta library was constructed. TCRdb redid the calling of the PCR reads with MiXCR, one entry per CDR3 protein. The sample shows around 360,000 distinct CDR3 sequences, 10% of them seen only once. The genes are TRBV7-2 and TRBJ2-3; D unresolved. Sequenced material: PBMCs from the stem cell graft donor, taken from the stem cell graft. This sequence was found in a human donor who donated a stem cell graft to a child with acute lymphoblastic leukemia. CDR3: CASSIYGTDTQYF. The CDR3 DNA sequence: TGTGCCAGCAGCATCTATGGGACAGATACGCAGTATTTT. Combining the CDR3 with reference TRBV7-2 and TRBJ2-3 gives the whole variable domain GAGVSQSPSNKVTEKGKDVELRCDPISGHTALYWYRQSLGQGLEFLIYFQGNSAPDKSGLPSDRFSAERTGGSVSTLTIQRTQQEDSAVYLCASSIYGTDTQYFGPGTRLTVL.